A selection of T cell receptor beta chains follows, all from one sample in a study of T cell responses to AZD1222 COVID-19 vaccine. Sequencing used immunoSEQ multiplex PCR; TCRdb keeps in-frame clones, though not all of them. The sample shows 150,000 to 200,000 clones, about 90% of them seen only once. The sample was peripheral blood, taken 28 days after the second AZD1222 dose. These receptors were taken from an adult who received the AZD1222 COVID-19 vaccine. CDR3s include the opening cysteine and the closing phenylalanine or tryptophan. A D gene is named only where the DNA matches it firmly. Clone size appears in some rows only: once, few, many, or a class for an expanded clone.

D gene,J gene,clone size,V gene,CDR3 protein,CDR3 DNA
TRBD1,TRBJ1-6,-,TRBV7-2,CASSLVETGTGNSPLHF,TGTGCCAGCAGCTTAGTAGAGACCGGGACAGGCAATTCACCCCTCCACTTT
-,TRBJ1-1,-,TRBV10-2,CASSRTKGGNTEAFF,TGCGCCAGCAGTCGAACCAAGGGGGGAAACACTGAAGCTTTCTTT
-,TRBJ1-4,-,TRBV19,CASSAPATNEKLFF,TGTGCCAGTAGTGCACCCGCAACTAATGAAAAACTGTTTTTT
TRBD1,TRBJ1-1,-,TRBV3-1/TRBV3-2,CASSRARTGGTEAFF,TGTGCCAGCAGCCGAGCCAGGACAGGGGGGACTGAAGCTTTCTTT
TRBD1,TRBJ2-1,-,TRBV7-9,CASSLGRTGWDWGYNEQFF,TGTGCCAGCAGCTTAGGTAGGACAGGGTGGGATTGGGGATACAATGAGCAGTTCTTC
-,TRBJ1-1,-,TRBV3-1/TRBV3-2,CASSQGRQINTEAFF,TGTGCCAGCAGCCAAGGAAGACAGATTAACACTGAAGCTTTCTTT
-,TRBJ2-7,-,TRBV6-5,CASSYQGPTGEQYF,TGTGCCAGCAGTTACCAGGGACCGACGGGGGAGCAGTACTTC
-,TRBJ1-6,-,TRBV19,CASSSPHDGGYNSPLHF,TGTGCCAGCAGCTCACCCCATGACGGGGGGTATAATTCACCCCTCCACTTT
-,TRBJ1-3,-,TRBV7-8,CASSGTDSGNTIYF,TGTGCCAGCAGCGGGACGGACTCTGGAAACACCATATATTTT
-,TRBJ2-3,-,TRBV7-6,CASSFSRGGADTQYF,TGTGCCAGCAGCTTCTCCCGAGGGGGTGCAGATACGCAGTATTTT
TRBD1,TRBJ1-5,-,TRBV2,CASRDRVLAGQPQHF,TGTGCCAGCCGGGACAGGGTATTAGCCGGACAGCCCCAGCATTTT
-,TRBJ1-2,-,TRBV18,CASSPGLEMLNGYTF,TGTGCCAGCTCACCAGGTCTAGAAATGTTAAATGGCTACACCTTC
-,TRBJ1-1,-,TRBV11-2,CASSLDSAWGRATEAFF,TGTGCCAGCAGCTTAGATTCCGCTTGGGGGCGGGCCACTGAAGCTTTCTTT
TRBD2,TRBJ2-3,-,TRBV3-1/TRBV3-2,CASSSGTSGFTDTQYF,TGTGCCAGCAGCTCCGGGACTAGCGGATTCACAGATACGCAGTATTTT
TRBD1,TRBJ2-5,-,TRBV5-1,CASTPSTGGAETQYF,TGCGCCAGCACCCCGTCAACAGGGGGTGCGGAGACCCAGTACTTC
-,TRBJ1-2,-,TRBV2,CASSKNRDYGYTF,TGTGCCAGCAGTAAAAACAGGGACTATGGCTACACCTTC
-,TRBJ1-3,-,TRBV14,CASSLTGQISGNTIYF,TGTGCCAGCAGCTTAACTGGACAGATCTCTGGAAACACCATATATTTT
TRBD2,TRBJ2-1,-,TRBV7-2,CASSSPGLDPGDEQFF,TGTGCCAGCAGCTCCCCGGGACTAGATCCCGGGGATGAGCAGTTCTTC
TRBD2,TRBJ2-1,-,TRBV11-3,CASSLGLSGINEQFF,TGTGCCAGCAGCTTGGGACTAAGCGGGATTAATGAGCAGTTCTTC
-,TRBJ2-2,-,TRBV30,CAWSVPGSTGELFF,TGTGCCTGGAGTGTACCTGGGAGCACCGGGGAGCTGTTTTTT
TRBD2,TRBJ2-7,-,TRBV3-1/TRBV3-2,CASSHPASGGYEQYF,TGTGCCAGCAGTCATCCGGCTAGCGGAGGGTACGAGCAGTACTTC
TRBD1,TRBJ1-1,-,TRBV18,CASSLGFSVTGRTPEAFF,TGTGCCAGCTCGCTCGGGTTCTCGGTGACAGGGAGGACGCCTGAAGCTTTCTTT
TRBD1,TRBJ1-1,-,TRBV7-2,CASSLGHGGQQEAFF,TGTGCCAGCAGCTTAGGGCATGGGGGACAGCAAGAAGCTTTCTTT
-,TRBJ1-1,once,TRBV30,CAWSPQRDNTEAFF,TGTGCCTGGAGTCCCCAACGGGACAACACTGAAGCTTTCTTT
-,TRBJ2-1,-,TRBV5-4,CASSLGGGQDEQFF,TGTGCCAGCAGCTTGGGTGGGGGGCAGGATGAGCAGTTCTTC
-,TRBJ2-7,-,TRBV27,CASSPIGSSYEQYF,TGTGCCAGCAGTCCTATTGGTAGCTCCTACGAGCAGTACTTC
-,TRBJ1-1,-,TRBV15,CATSPRGQGRNTEAFF,TGTGCCACCAGCCCCCGAGGGCAGGGGAGGAACACTGAAGCTTTCTTT
-,TRBJ1-4,-,TRBV2,CASSDYRDIGEKLFF,TGTGCCAGCAGTGATTACAGGGACATCGGGGAAAAACTGTTTTTT
-,TRBJ2-5,-,TRBV5-1,CASSPLGWGPEQETQYF,TGCGCCAGCAGCCCTCTTGGGTGGGGCCCCGAACAAGAGACCCAGTACTTC
-,TRBJ2-7,-,TRBV19,CASSMMFGPYEQYF,TGTGCCAGTAGTATGATGTTTGGACCCTACGAGCAGTACTTC
TRBD1,TRBJ1-1,-,TRBV15,CATSRTGTEAFF,TGTGCCACCAGCCGGACAGGGACTGAAGCTTTCTTT
-,TRBJ1-1,-,TRBV5-1,CASSLADRRDTEAFF,TGCGCCAGCAGCTTGGCGGATCGGAGGGACACTGAAGCTTTCTTT